These T cell receptor beta chains were read from a single sample in a study of T cell repertoires in cytomegalovirus infection. TCRdb re-analysed the reads in MiXCR, keeping a single row per CDR3 protein. The table lists 230,000 or so distinct CDR3 sequences, more than 15% of them singletons. Sequencing was carried out using CD8+ T cells from PBMCs. The receptors were gathered from a human donor in good health (CMV status not recorded). Some clones in this sample may be carry-over from other donors' samples. The CDR3 runs from the conserved cysteine through the conserved F or W. A D gene is named only where the DNA matches it firmly. Size is omitted from some rows. Given values are once, few, many or a class for expanded clones.

j_call v_call d_call clone_size cdr3_nt cdr3_aa
TRBJ2-5 TRBV5-6 . . TGTGCCAGCAGGGATGTAGGACGGGAAGAGACCCAGTACTTC CASRDVGREETQYF
TRBJ1-1 TRBV5-1 TRBD1 few TGCGCCAGCAGTTCGACAGGGAGTTTGGACATGAACACTGAAGCTTTCTTT CASSSTGSLDMNTEAFF
TRBJ1-2 TRBV5-1 . few TGCGCCAGCAGCTTACCAAGCCCTGCGGGAGGCTACACCTTC CASSLPSPAGGYTF
TRBJ1-1 TRBV2 . . TGTGCCAGCAGGAACCTGGACAGTACCTCTTTTTTGGCTTTCTTT CASRNLDSTSFLAFF
TRBJ2-7 TRBV10-2 . many TGCGCCAGCAGTGGTGACAGCGCCTACGAGCAGTACTTC CASSGDSAYEQYF
TRBJ2-3 TRBV5-4 . few TGTGCCAGCAGCTTGGGACAGTCGATTGCAGATACGCAGTATTTT CASSLGQSIADTQYF
TRBJ2-7 TRBV7-8 . many TGTGCCAGCACCCCGTTGGGTGACGAGCAGTACTTC CASTPLGDEQYF
TRBJ1-2 TRBV20-1 . . TGCAGTGCTAGAGATCGGGAGGGAGGGCTCTATGGCTACACCTTC CSARDREGGLYGYTF
TRBJ1-5 TRBV28 . . TGTGCCAGCAGTTTATTAGCAGGGGATCAGCCCCAGCATTTT CASSLLAGDQPQHF
TRBJ2-3 TRBV15 TRBD1 many TGTGCCACCAGCAGACCCCTGACAGGGAAGACAGATACGCAGTATTTT CATSRPLTGKTDTQYF
TRBJ1-2 TRBV7-9 . few TGTGCCAGCAGCCCCGACCGGGACACGATCTATGGCTACACCTTC CASSPDRDTIYGYTF
TRBJ2-2 TRBV12-5 . many TGTGCTAGCGGGATGATGAACACCGGGGAGCTGTTTTTT CASGMMNTGELFF
TRBJ2-2 TRBV27 TRBD1 . TGTGCCAGCAGTTCCCTGACAGGGGTTTGGACCGGGGAGCTGTTTTTT CASSSLTGVWTGELFF
TRBJ2-4 TRBV6-6 . few TGTGCCAGCAGTTACTCGACCGTTTCCCTAGCCAAAAACATTCAGTACTTC CASSYSTVSLAKNIQYF
TRBJ2-1 TRBV2 . . TGTGCCAGCACCGAGGGGGTTCACAATGAGCAGTTCTTC CASTEGVHNEQFF
TRBJ2-7 TRBV7-9 . many TGTGCCAGCAGCTTAGCCGGGAACTACGAGCAGTACTTC CASSLAGNYEQYF
TRBJ2-7 TRBV29-1 TRBD1 few TGCAGCGTCGCCGGGACAGGGAATTCGTACGAGCAGTACTTC CSVAGTGNSYEQYF
TRBJ2-7 TRBV7-9 . many TGTGCCAGCAGCTTCTCCGGGCTCTACGAGCAGTACTTC CASSFSGLYEQYF
TRBJ2-1 TRBV5-4 . many TGTGCCAGCAGCTTGGGGGCGGGGCCTAGGAATGAGCAGTTCTTC CASSLGAGPRNEQFF
TRBJ1-1 TRBV19 . . TGTGCCAGTAGTTGGGGGGTTGGCACTGAAGCTTTCTTT CASSWGVGTEAFF
TRBJ1-5 TRBV28 . . TGTGCCAGCAGTTTAAGCAGCTATAGCAATCAGCCCCAGCATTTT CASSLSSYSNQPQHF
TRBJ1-1 TRBV5-5 . few TGTGCCAGCACCGTCGCCCAGTCACAGGGAAACACTGAAGCTTTCTTT CASTVAQSQGNTEAFF
TRBJ1-6 TRBV19 . few TGTGCCAGTAGTATAGGGAGGACAGCCACCCAACCTTCACCCCTCCACTTT CASSIGRTATQPSPLHF
TRBJ2-7 TRBV7-2 . many TGTGCCAGCAGCTTAGGTACCCCTAAGGAGCAGTACTTC CASSLGTPKEQYF
TRBJ2-3 TRBV28 TRBD2 . TGTGCCAGCACAGAGCGGGGGGCCCCCGATACGCAGTATTTT CASTERGAPDTQYF
TRBJ1-1 TRBV18 . few TGTGCCAGCTCACAGGGTGGGAGCACTGAAGCTTTCTTT CASSQGGSTEAFF